This T cell receptor (beta chain) was sequenced for a study of T cell repertoires in cytomegalovirus infection (dated by TCRdb to between 2018 and 2021). About the full investigation: Because public TCR beta signatures pointed to carriage of CMV infection together with the matching HLA type, the HLA type of each donor mattered for the analysis.

From the germline V gene, CDR1 is MNHNS and CDR2 is SASEGT. The CDR3 measures 14 amino acids from cysteine to phenylalanine. Of the read, only the CDR3 DNA is kept; its 42 bases are in frame from base 1. V drops 1 base and J drops 1 base, leaving 8 bases in between. Results and caveats for the whole study, not just this receptor: In both this cohort and an independent cohort of over 350 donors, the cumulative frequency of public TCR beta family members distinguished carriers of CMV infection plus the relevant HLA type. In the ex vivo response, HLA-C-restricted CMV-specific TCR beta clonotypes were dominant, and in two of eight donors the single most frequent clonotype came from this HLA-C-restricted group.

In regard to this clonotype: The antigen this receptor binds is unknown. Within one base of it there is no much larger clone, and no base qualities were kept.

The sequencer listed for this sample is Illumina HiSeq 1500. The raw public data were reprocessed by TCRdb itself: fastp quality trimming at Q25, MiXCR clonotype calling, in-frame beta chains only. Each CDR3 protein appears once, grouped with its most common genes and DNA. Here the sample has under 850,000 distinct CDR3 sequences; about a third occur a single time. The top ten clones comprise 2.5% to 3.5% of the sample. Sequencing used PBMCs. This clonotype originated in a human donor in good health (CMV status not recorded). Some clones in this sample may be carry-over from other donors' samples. The V gene is TRBV6-1 and the J gene is TRBJ2-7; the D gene identity is not certain. The CDR3 reads CASSEVLLSYEQYF. The nucleotide sequence reads as follows: TGTGCCAGCAGTGAAGTTCTTCTATCCTACGAGCAGTACTTC.